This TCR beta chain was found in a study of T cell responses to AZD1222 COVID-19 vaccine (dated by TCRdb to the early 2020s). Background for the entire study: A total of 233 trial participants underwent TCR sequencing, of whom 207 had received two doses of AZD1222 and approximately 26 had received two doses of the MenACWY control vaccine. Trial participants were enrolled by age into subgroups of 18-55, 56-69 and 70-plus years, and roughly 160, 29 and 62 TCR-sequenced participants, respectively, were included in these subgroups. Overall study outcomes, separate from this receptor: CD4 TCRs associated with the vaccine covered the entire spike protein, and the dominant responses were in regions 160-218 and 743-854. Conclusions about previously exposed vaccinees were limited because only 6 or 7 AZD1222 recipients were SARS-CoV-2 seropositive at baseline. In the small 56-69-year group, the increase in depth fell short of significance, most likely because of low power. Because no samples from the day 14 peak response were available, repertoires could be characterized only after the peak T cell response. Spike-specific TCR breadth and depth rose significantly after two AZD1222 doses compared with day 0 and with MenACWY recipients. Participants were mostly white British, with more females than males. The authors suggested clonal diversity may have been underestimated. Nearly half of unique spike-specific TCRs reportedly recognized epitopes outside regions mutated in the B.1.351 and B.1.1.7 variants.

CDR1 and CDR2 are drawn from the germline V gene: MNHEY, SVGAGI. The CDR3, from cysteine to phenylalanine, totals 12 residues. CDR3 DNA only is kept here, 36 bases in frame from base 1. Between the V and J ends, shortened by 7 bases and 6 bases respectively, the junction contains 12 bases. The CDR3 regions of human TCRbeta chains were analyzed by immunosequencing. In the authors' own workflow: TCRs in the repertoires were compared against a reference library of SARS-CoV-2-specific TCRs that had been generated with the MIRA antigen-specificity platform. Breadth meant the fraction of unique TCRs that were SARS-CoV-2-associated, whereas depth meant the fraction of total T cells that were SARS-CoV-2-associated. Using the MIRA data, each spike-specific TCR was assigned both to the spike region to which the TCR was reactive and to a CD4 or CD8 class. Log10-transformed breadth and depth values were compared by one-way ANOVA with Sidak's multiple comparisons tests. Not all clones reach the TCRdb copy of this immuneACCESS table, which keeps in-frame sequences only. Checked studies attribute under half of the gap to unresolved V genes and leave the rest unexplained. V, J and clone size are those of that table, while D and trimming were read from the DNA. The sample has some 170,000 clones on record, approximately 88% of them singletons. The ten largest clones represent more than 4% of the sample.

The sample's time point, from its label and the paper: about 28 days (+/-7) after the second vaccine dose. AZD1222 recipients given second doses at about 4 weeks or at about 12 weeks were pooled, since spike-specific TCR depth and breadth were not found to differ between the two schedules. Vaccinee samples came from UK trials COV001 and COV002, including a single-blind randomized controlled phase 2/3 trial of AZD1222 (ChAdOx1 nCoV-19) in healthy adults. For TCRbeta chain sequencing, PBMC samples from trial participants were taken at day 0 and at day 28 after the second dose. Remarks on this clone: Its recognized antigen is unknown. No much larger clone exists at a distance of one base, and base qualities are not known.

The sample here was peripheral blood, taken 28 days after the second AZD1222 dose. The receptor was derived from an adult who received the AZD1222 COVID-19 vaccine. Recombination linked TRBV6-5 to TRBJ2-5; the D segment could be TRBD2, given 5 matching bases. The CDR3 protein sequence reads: CASTSHGKTQYF. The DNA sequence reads TGTGCCAGCACCTCCCACGGGAAGACCCAGTACTTC.